Below, 6 T cell receptor beta chains from the same sample are listed, as sequenced in a study of T-cell reconstitution after alpha-beta-depleted transplantation in children. The authors prepared the TCRbeta library with unique molecular identifiers. TCRdb used MiXCR to reprocess the PCR reads, holding one entry per CDR3 protein. The sample consists of 600,000 to 700,000 distinct CDR3 sequences, around a sixth of them appearing once. The sample here was PBMCs from the stem cell graft donor, taken from the stem cell graft. Receptors were obtained from a human donor who donated a stem cell graft to a child with acute myeloid leukemia.

This clonotype has at least ten counts. The chain joins TRBV20-1 to TRBJ2-3; TRBD2 matches at 7 bases. The CDR3 has 16 amino acids. CDR1 and CDR2 (germline): DFQATT, SNEGSKA (reference sequence). With 5 bases clipped from V and 0 bases from J, the junction kept 11 bases outside the gene matches. The CDR3 protein is CSAGPAVAGSTDTQYF. DNA for the CDR3: TGCAGTGCTGGCCCCGCGGTAGCGGGCAGCACAGATACGCAGTATTTT.

This clonotype was picked up many times. This rearrangement joins TRBV5-1 to TRBJ1-2, with D hard to call. Trimming removed 1 base from V and 6 bases from J, with 7 bases in between. The CDR3 runs to 12 residues. The germline V gene encodes CDR1 SGHRS and CDR2 YFSETQ. The CDR3 nucleotides are TGCGCCAGCAGCTTGTCCGGCCATGGCTACACCTTC. It specifies CASSLSGHGYTF.

In its sample, this clonotype was seen many times. The chain is built from TRBV29-1 and TRBJ2-3, with 11 bases matching TRBD2. The germline CDR1 and CDR2 sequences are SQVTM and ANQGSEA. Losses at the gene ends were 3 bases for V and 6 bases for J; bases not matched to a gene: 5. The CDR3 runs to 14 residues. CDR3 in DNA: TGCAGCGTTGAGTCTAGCGGGGGGACGGATACGCAGTATTTT. Translated: CSVESSGGTDTQYF.

On this clonotype itself: Its ends do not fully match the called genes, so a read error is possible. The chain links TRBV7-9 to TRBJ2-3, with D unresolved. The CDR3 contains 15 residues. CDR1 and CDR2 from the germline V gene are SEHNR and FQNEAQ (reference sequence). The CDR3 DNA follows: TGTGCCAGCAGCTTAGATATGACCAGCAGAGATACGCAGTATTTT. Its translation is CASSLDMTSRDTQYF.

This sequence joins TRBV20-1 and TRBJ2-7, with 7 bases aligning to TRBD2. This CDR3 is 15 amino acids long. In germline, CDR1 is DFQATT, CDR2 SNEGSKA (reference sequence). Losses at the gene ends were 0 bases for V and 0 bases for J; bases not matched to a gene: 5. The DNA of the CDR3 is TGCAGTGCTAGAGATCTCGGCGGGAGCTCCTACGAGCAGTACTTC. The encoded protein is CSARDLGGSSYEQYF.

The chain links TRBV25-1 to TRBJ1-4; 8 bases line up with TRBD1. J was trimmed by 8 bases and V by 6 bases; bases with no gene match: 14. The germline gives CDR1 MGHDK, CDR2 SYGVNS. The CDR3 length is 16 residues. CDR3 in DNA: TGTGCCAGCAGGGGGACAGGCGACTCCCGGCGCGAAAAACTGTTTTTT. Protein sequence: CASRGTGDSRREKLFF.